This TCR beta chain derives from a study of beta chain features in type 1 diabetes. With 5 bases clipped from V and 0 bases from J, the junction kept 4 bases outside the gene matches. The CDR3 length is 17 residues. Germline V lookup: CDR1 SGHTA, CDR2 FQGNSA. The authors sorted CD4+ naive, central memory, regulatory and stem cell-like memory cells via CD45RO/CCR7/CD25/CD127/CD95/CD27. The authors reverse transcribed all of the isolated RNA, so sequencing captured expressed TCRB transcripts. Profiling relied on immunoSEQ multiplex PCR, and the TCRdb table lists in-frame clones only, not all of them. This sample has some 240,000 clones, with 9.5% to 13% found just once.

Sequenced material: central memory CD4+ T cells from blood. The clonotype was recovered from a man younger than 35 in good health. The rearrangement joins TRBV7-2 to TRBJ2-6, with 10 bases aligning to TRBD1. For the CDR3, the DNA is TGTGCCAGCAGCCTGACAGGGGGCGGCTCTGGGGCCAACGTCCTGACTTTC. Amino acids: CASSLTGGGSGANVLTF.